This TCR beta chain comes out of a study of response to subunit inactivated influenza vaccine listed by TCRdb under 2018. For the study in its entirety: Deep quantitative profiling of the T cell receptor repertoire was used in the study to follow responses to a trivalent subunit inactivated influenza vaccine.

Study-level results and caveats: The authors suggested that each seasonal influenza vaccination may recruit only a limited number of new T cells.

Notes on this clonotype: Its binding antigen is unknown. Base-call qualities are not available, and no considerably larger clone is one nucleotide away.

Libraries were prepared through RT-PCR. Instrument on record: Illumina HiSeq 2500. TCRdb reprocessing: public reads trimmed at Q25 with fastp, clones called with MiXCR, in-frame beta chains kept. Each record represents a unique CDR3 protein, reported with the most common genes and DNA among its rows. In all, the sample holds under 950,000 distinct CDR3 sequences, and about 20% of those were seen once. The ten biggest clones cover around 9.6% of the sample. CDR3 length: 17 amino acids, cysteine to phenylalanine. The DNA shown is the 51-base CDR3, in frame from base 1. For CDR1 and CDR2, the germline V gene lists SGHTA and FQGTGA. V and J are trimmed by 2 bases and 4 bases, and the gene matches miss 6 bases of the junction.

This specimen consisted of PBMCs from blood, obtained 5 days after vaccination. The sequence links TRBV7-3 to TRBJ2-3; TRBD2 fits 13 bases in the junction. This clonotype was sampled from a man aged 45 to 65 who received an inactivated influenza vaccine. Donor details come from another sample of the same person, matched by shared clones. The CDR3 in this case is CASSLGLAGDYADTQYF. The nucleotide sequence is given as TGTGCCAGCAGCTTAGGACTAGCGGGAGATTATGCAGATACGCAGTATTTT.